This TCR beta chain came from a study of post-analysis software for immune sequencing data. Incorporated into the TCR beta cDNA libraries were unique molecular identifiers, which served to reduce PCR and sequencing biases. TCRdb re-called the PCR reads through MiXCR, storing one row per CDR3 protein. In the table there are roughly 670,000 distinct CDR3 sequences, roughly three fifths of which are singletons. For this clonotype: The target antigen is unknown.

Study-level points and caveats: The study found TRBV5-6, TRBV5-1 and TRBV20-1 among five TRBV segments more frequent in patients than controls. Significantly lower normalized Chao1 diversity was found in patients with multiple sclerosis relative to controls.

There are 11 residues in the CDR3. The V and J genes are TRBV21-1 and TRBJ1-2. TRBV21-1 is a pseudogene segment. The origin of this receptor is a girl aged 2 to 10 with multiple sclerosis. Source material: blood. The CDR3 loop is CASSLLKGYTF. Here the CDR3 DNA reads TGTGCCAGCAGCTTACTGAAGGGCTACACCTTC.